The present T cell receptor beta chain was sequenced within a study of metastatic and nonmetastatic thyroid tumors. As concerns this clone: Its matching antigen is unknown.

There are 17 residues in the CDR3. Per the germline V gene, CDR1 is SGHAT and CDR2 is FQDESV (reference sequence). V was trimmed by 1 base and J by 3 bases, leaving 15 bases between them. Every patient underwent thyroid surgery untreated. The study's findings and limits: Within blood and tumor, benign nodules reportedly had significantly lower TCR beta diversity than malignant thyroid tumors did.

TCRdb reanalyzed the PCR reads via MiXCR. The table includes roughly 30,000 clones, 25% to 30% detected once. The TCR sequence derives from a female donor with papillary thyroid cancer or a benign thyroid nodule (not recorded which). Some clones in this sample may be carry-over from other donors' samples. This chain joins TRBV11-1 and TRBJ2-2; D possibly uses TRBD1 or TRBD2 (5 bases each). The sequenced sample was blood. The CDR3 region is CASSLGRGAPDTGELFF. In nucleotides, the CDR3 is TGTGCCAGCAGCTTAGGACGAGGGGCGCCGGACACCGGGGAGCTGTTTTTT.